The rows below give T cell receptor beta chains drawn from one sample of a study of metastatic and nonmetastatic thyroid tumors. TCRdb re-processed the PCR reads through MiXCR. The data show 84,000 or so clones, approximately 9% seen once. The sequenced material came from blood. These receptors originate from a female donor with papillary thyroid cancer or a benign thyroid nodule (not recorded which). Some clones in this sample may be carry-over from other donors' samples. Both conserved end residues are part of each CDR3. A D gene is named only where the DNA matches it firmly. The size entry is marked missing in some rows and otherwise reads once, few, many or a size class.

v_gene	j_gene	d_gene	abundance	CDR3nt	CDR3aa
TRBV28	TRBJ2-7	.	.	TGTGCCAGCACCGCGGGACCTCCCTCCTACGAGCAGTACTTC	CASTAGPPSYEQYF
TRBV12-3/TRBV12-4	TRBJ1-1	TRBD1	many	TGTGCCAGCAGTGCAACTCCCGGGACAGGTAACACTGAAGCTTTCTTT	CASSATPGTGNTEAFF
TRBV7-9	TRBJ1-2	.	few	TGTGCCAGCAGCTTAGACCATCACCGTGGCTACACCTTC	CASSLDHHRGYTF
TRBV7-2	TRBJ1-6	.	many	TGTGCCAGCAGCTCGAGCGGGGGCAGGTCCTATAATTCACCCCTCCACTTT	CASSSSGGRSYNSPLHF
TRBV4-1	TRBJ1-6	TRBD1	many	TGCGCCAGCAGCCAAGTGGCCCCGAGGACAGGGGGAGAATCACCCCTCCACTTT	CASSQVAPRTGGESPLHF
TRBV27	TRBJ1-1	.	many	TGTGCCAGCAGCTCGGGGGGGACTGAAGCTTTCTTT	CASSSGGTEAFF
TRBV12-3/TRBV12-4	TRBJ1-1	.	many	TGTGCCAGCAGTTTTGGCAGGTGGGGAACTGAAGCTTTCTTT	CASSFGRWGTEAFF
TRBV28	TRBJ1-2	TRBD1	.	TGTGCCAGCAGTTTAGACAGGGGGCGCAACTATGGCTACACCTTC	CASSLDRGRNYGYTF
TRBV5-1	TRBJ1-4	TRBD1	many	TGCGCCAGCAGCCGGGGGACAGGGGGAAATGAAAAACTGTTTTTT	CASSRGTGGNEKLFF
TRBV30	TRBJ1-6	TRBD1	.	TGTGCCTGGAGTTTACAGGGGGCCTCACCCCTCCACTTT	CAWSLQGASPLHF
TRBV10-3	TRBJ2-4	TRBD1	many	TGTGCCATCAGTGAGTCAGGGGGCGCAAACATTCAGTACTTC	CAISESGGANIQYF
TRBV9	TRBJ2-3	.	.	TGTGCCAGCAGCGTAGCGCAGGCCGGCACAGATACGCAGTATTTT	CASSVAQAGTDTQYF
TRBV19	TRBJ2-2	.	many	TGTGCCAGTAGTGGATCCGGGAGCACCGGGGAGCTGTTTTTT	CASSGSGSTGELFF
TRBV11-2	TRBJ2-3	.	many	TGTGCCAGCAGCTTGGTAGGGGCAGATACGCAGTATTTT	CASSLVGADTQYF
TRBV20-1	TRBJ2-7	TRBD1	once	TGCAGTGCTAGAGAGGGCGAGGACAGGGAATTAGACGAGCAGTACTTC	CSAREGEDRELDEQYF
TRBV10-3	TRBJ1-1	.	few	TGTGCCTCTCAAGATTTTCAGGGGAACACTGAAGCTTTCTTT	CASQDFQGNTEAFF